The clone carrying this T cell receptor beta chain showed up many times. Its target is unknown. Synthesis of TCR cDNA relied on 5'RACE template switching, which attached a universal primer site and UMIs. In TCRdb, the 5' RACE reads were re-called with MiXCR into one record per CDR3 protein. Here the sample spans 200,000 to 300,000 distinct CDR3 sequences, 6.9% being singletons. Trimming removed 5 bases at V and 2 bases at J, with 13 bases between. The germline CDR1 and CDR2 sequences are MDHEN and SYDVKM. CDR3 length equals 14 residues. These data are taken from a study of T cells after yellow fever vaccination. Study-wide results and limits: Relatively few clonotypes were ones that appeared in both CD4 and CD8 compartments.

The rearrangement links TRBV28 to TRBJ2-7; D is unresolved. This sample comprised CD4+ T cells sorted from PBMCs, obtained 15 days after the yellow fever booster vaccination. The TCR was taken from a man aged 30 to 39 who received the YFV17D yellow fever vaccine. CDR3 coding DNA: TGTGCCAGCAGTATCCCCAGTTCGACCTACGAGCAGTACTTC. Its protein product is CASSIPSSTYEQYF.